This TCR beta chain came from a study of blood T cell repertoires in COVID-19. This table comes from immunoSEQ multiplex PCR, and its TCRdb copy is limited to in-frame clones, with some not included. Of roughly 190,000 clones listed, more than 85% were seen once; the top ten hold roughly 7%. CDR1 and CDR2 from the germline V gene are SGDLS and YYNGEE. This CDR3 is 14 amino acids long. The ends were cut back, 4 bases at V and 6 bases at J, with 13 bases in the middle. What was sequenced was peripheral blood. This rearrangement joins TRBV9 to TRBJ2-2; a possible D gene is TRBD1 (6 bases). The sequence came from a woman aged 80 or older in a cohort sampled during active or convalescent COVID-19. The CDR3 loop reads CASSPLQGAGELFF. For the CDR3, the DNA is TGTGCCAGCAGCCCTTTACAGGGAGCCGGGGAGCTGTTTTTT. The complete variable domain, with remaining parts taken from reference TRBV9 and TRBJ2-2, reads DSGVTQTPKHLITATGQRVTLRCSPRSGDLSVYWYQQSLDQGLQFLIQYYNGEERAKGNILERFSAQQFPDLHSELNLSSLELGDSALYFCASSPLQGAGELFFGEGSRLTVL.